This TCR beta chain was recovered during a study of blood T cell repertoires in COVID-19 (dated by TCRdb to the early 2020s). For the study in its entirety: Samples from collaborators originated in the United States, Italy and Spain and spanned both the acute and convalescent phases of COVID-19. The dataset comprised deeply sampled blood TCRbeta repertoires from subjects exposed to, actively infected with, or recovered from COVID-19. A freely available public database, intended as a resource for researchers studying the immune response to SARS-CoV-2, is where the repertoires were released. A de-identified subject ID, COVID-19 status, age in years and sex were almost always included in the sample metadata. The prospective study material was composed of cDNA or gDNA derived from T cells, B-cell-depleted T cells, or PBMCs. The samples were drawn from the first 160 participants of the ongoing ImmuneRACE study and from over a thousand subjects provided by 6 global collaborators. HLA class I and class II types, where available, came from metadata supplied by the sample provider rather than from assay-based typing.

The immunoSEQ Assay, a bias-controlled multiplex PCR, was used to amplify TCRbeta CDR3 regions from genomic DNA. In the paper's pipeline: Nucleated cell counts per sample were estimated from amplification of reference gene primers within the assay. To quantify the absolute abundance of each unique TCRbeta CDR3 rearrangement, sequence reads were collapsed and filtered. For each sample, productive Simpson clonality was calculated as the square root of Simpson's diversity index across productive rearrangements. TCRdb limited this immuneACCESS table to in-frame rearrangements with V and J called. A share of clones is missing; checked studies link under half to unresolved V genes, and the rest is unexplained. V and J calls and clone size follow that table, whereas D and trimming were derived from the DNA. Present in this sample are about 210,000 clones, 81% of which were seen just once. Around 9% of the sample is taken by the ten largest.

This clone has only one observation. Its antigen is unknown. Per-base qualities were not stored, and no clone one base away is much larger. Participants in the prospective study were enrolled through a virtual design, were aged roughly 18 to 100 years, and lived in approximately 25 United States geographic areas. Cohort assignment in the prospective study relied on participant-reported clinical history from a screening survey and a study questionnaire. In the prospective study, whole blood, serum and a nasopharyngeal or oropharyngeal swab were collected from each participant by mobile phlebotomists. Prospective study participants could optionally give additional blood draws and questionnaires over an approximately 2-month period. Before DNA extraction, prospective study blood samples were shipped either frozen or at room temperature. The CDR3 has 16 amino acids, counting the end cysteine and phenylalanine. Of all the DNA, just the CDR3 is kept, 48 bases in frame from base 1. Unmatched junction bases come to 1, with V trimmed by 0 bases and J by 3 bases. The germline V gene yields MNHEY for CDR1 and SVGEGT for CDR2.

What the research found in general, with its limitations: How much clinical and demographic metadata was included differed by source and by participant, and the metadata was provided uncurated.

Rearrangement joined TRBV6-2 or TRBV6-3 to TRBJ2-1, with 11 junctional bases fitting TRBD2. Input material: PBMCs or T cells enriched from blood (not recorded which). The clonotype originates from a woman aged 50 to 65 with acute COVID-19. The bases read TGTGCCAGCAGTTACTCTGGGACTAGCGGCTACAATGAGCAGTTCTTC. Translated, it reads CASSYSGTSGYNEQFF.